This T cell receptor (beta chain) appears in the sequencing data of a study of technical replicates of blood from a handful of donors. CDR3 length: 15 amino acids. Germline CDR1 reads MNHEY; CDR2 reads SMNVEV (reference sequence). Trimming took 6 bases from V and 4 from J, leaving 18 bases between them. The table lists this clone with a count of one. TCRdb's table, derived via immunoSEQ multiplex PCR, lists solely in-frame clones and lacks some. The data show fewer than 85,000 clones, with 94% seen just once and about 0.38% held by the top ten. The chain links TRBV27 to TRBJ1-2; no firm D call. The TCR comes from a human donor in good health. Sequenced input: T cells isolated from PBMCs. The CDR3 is CASRAGRLGAYGYTF. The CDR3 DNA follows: TGTGCCAGCAGAGCGGGGAGGTTAGGCGCCTATGGCTACACCTTC.